The source of this T cell receptor (beta chain) is a study of blood T cells in healthy people across ages. It was with a sample-barcoded 5' primer and a J-beta primer mix that a second PCR of about 7 to 12 cycles was run. TCRdb processed the 5' RACE reads anew with MiXCR; each CDR3 protein has one entry. The sample shows 920,000 or so distinct CDR3 sequences, more than 40% of them seen only once. Germline values: CDR1 SGDLS, CDR2 YYNGEE. The CDR3 sequence is 15 residues long. The sequenced sample consisted of blood. The V and J genes are TRBV9 and TRBJ2-1, with D perhaps matching TRBD2 (5 bases). The J call may be in error: the DNA end matches TRBJ2-7 better. This receptor was obtained from an older woman in good health. The CDR3 is CASSVEEVSYNEQYF. The CDR3 DNA sequence: TGTGCCAGCAGCGTAGAGGAGGTATCCTACAATGAGCAGTACTTC.